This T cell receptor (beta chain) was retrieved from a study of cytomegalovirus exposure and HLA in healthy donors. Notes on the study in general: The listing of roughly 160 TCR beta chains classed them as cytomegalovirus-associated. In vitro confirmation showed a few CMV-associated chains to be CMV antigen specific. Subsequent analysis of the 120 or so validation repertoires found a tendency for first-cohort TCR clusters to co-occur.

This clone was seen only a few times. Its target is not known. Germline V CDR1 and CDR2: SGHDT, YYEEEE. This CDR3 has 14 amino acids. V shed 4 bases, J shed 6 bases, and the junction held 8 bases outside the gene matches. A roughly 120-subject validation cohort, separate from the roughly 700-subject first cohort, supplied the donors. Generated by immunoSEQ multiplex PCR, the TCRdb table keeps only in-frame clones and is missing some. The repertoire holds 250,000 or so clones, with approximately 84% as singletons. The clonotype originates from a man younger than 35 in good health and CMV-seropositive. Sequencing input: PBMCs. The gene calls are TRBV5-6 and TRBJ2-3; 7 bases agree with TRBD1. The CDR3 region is CASSGDRVGDTQYF. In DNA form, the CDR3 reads TGTGCCAGCAGCGGAGACAGGGTTGGTGATACGCAGTATTTT.